Presented here are 10 T cell receptor beta chains from one specimen sequenced in a study of blood T cell repertoires in COVID-19. Clones were sequenced by immunoSEQ multiplex PCR, and TCRdb holds only the in-frame ones, with some missing. The sample has about 400,000 clones, around 90% seen once; the top ten hold roughly 1.2%. The sequencing input was peripheral blood. The origin of the receptors is a man aged 40-55 years with acute or convalescent COVID-19.

The CDR3 here is CASSLRQFTDTQYF. The CDR3 DNA follows: TGTGCCAGCAGCTTACGACAGTTCACAGATACGCAGTATTTT. The J gene is TRBJ2-3, the V gene TRBV5-5; D may be TRBD1 (5 bases). The CDR3 runs 14 residues. The germline V and J ends were trimmed by 2 bases and 2 bases, with 9 bases remaining between them. From germline, CDR1 is SGHKS and CDR2 YYEKEE (reference sequence).

The gene calls are TRBV6-5 and TRBJ1-6; 7 bases match TRBD1. Germline V gene data show CDR1 as MNHEY and CDR2 as SVGAGI. The CDR3 consists of 15 residues. V was clipped by 5 bases and J by 7 bases; unmatched bases: 8. CDR3 nucleotide sequence: TGTGCCAGCAGTCTACGACAGGGTCTGAATTCACCCCTCCACTTT. This codes for CASSLRQGLNSPLHF.

The rearrangement joins TRBV18 to TRBJ2-1; possible D gene TRBD1, 6 bases. The V end was cut by 10 bases, the J end by 5 bases, with 21 bases between. Per the germline V gene, CDR1 is KGHSH and CDR2 is LQKENI. This CDR3 has 15 residues. This CDR3 reads CATGPTGTWDNEQFF. As DNA, the CDR3 is TGTGCCACAGGCCCTACCGGGACATGGGACAATGAGCAGTTCTTC.

The chain carries TRBV6-5 and TRBJ2-7; possibly TRBD1 for D (5 bases). This CDR3 has 13 amino acids. V was clipped by 10 bases and J by 5 bases, with 18 bases between them. Germline lookup yields CDR1 MNHEY and CDR2 SVGAGI. The CDR3: CATRLGSRDEQYF. The CDR3 coding sequence is TGTGCCACCAGGCTCGGCTCCAGGGACGAGCAGTACTTC.

This chain uses TRBV13 with TRBJ2-4, with TRBD1 identical over 9 bases. Germline CDR1 and CDR2: PRHDT and FYEKMQ (reference sequence). This CDR3 is built from 14 residues. The J segment lost 6 bases and the V segment lost 5 bases, leaving 5 bases of the junction unmatched. This chain's CDR3 is CASSGPGQGNIQYF. As DNA, the CDR3 is TGTGCCAGCAGCGGACCGGGACAGGGAAACATTCAGTACTTC. Complete variable domain (other parts from reference TRBV13 and TRBJ2-4): AAGVIQSPRHLIKEKRETATLKCYPIPRHDTVYWYQQGPGQDPQFLISFYEKMQSDKGSIPDRFSAQQFSDYHSELNMSSLELGDSALYFCASSGPGQGNIQYFGAGTRLSVL.

The V call is TRBV7-6, the J call TRBJ2-2; D possibly corresponds to TRBD1 (6 bases). V was trimmed by 3 bases and J by 2 bases, leaving 16 bases between them. Germline-derived CDR1 and CDR2 are SGHVS and FNYEAQ. CDR3 length equals 17 residues. CDR3 protein: CASSFPRQGLNTGELFF. The CDR3 DNA follows: TGTGCCAGCAGCTTCCCCCGGCAGGGGCTTAACACCGGGGAGCTGTTTTTT.

This chain connects TRBV27 to TRBJ1-1; possibly TRBD1 for D (5 bases). Trimming removed 5 bases from V and 4 bases from J, with 14 bases in between. CDR1 MNHEY and CDR2 SMNVEV come from the germline V gene (reference sequence). The CDR3 is 14 residues long. CDR3 sequence reads: CASSPAGGGTEAFF. CDR3 DNA: TGTGCCAGCAGTCCGGCCGGGGGGGGCACTGAAGCTTTCTTT.

This rearrangement joins TRBV28 to TRBJ2-5, with D perhaps matching TRBD2 (7 bases). The V end lost 6 bases, the J end lost 4 bases, and 21 bases lay between the germline ends. This CDR3 is 16 amino acids long. The germline CDR1 and CDR2 sequences are MDHEN and SYDVKM. The CDR3 nucleotides read TGTGCCAGCAGCTACAATACCCAAGGGGGGGGAGAGACCCAGTACTTC. This translates into CASSYNTQGGGETQYF.

This clone was seen just once. The gene calls are TRBV30 and TRBJ1-2, with D perhaps matching TRBD1 (5 bases). V lost 2 bases and J lost 4, with 11 bases in between. The CDR3 spans 13 residues. Germline V gene sequence: CDR1 GTSNPN, CDR2 SVGIG (reference sequence). CDR3 residues: CAWSIAGFYGYTF. DNA for the CDR3: TGTGCCTGGAGTATCGCAGGGTTCTATGGCTACACCTTC.

The chain employs TRBV7-8 and TRBJ1-5, with 10 bases matching TRBD1. Trimming cost V 1 base and J 1 base; bases outside gene matches: 10. This CDR3 is built from 19 residues. Germline lookup yields CDR1 SGHVS and CDR2 FQNEAQ. CDR3 coding DNA: TGTGCCAGCAGCTTAGGATCATCCGGGACAGGGGCCAGCAATCAGCCCCAGCATTTT. Translated, it gives CASSLGSSGTGASNQPQHF.